The 17 T cell receptor beta chains reported below all come from one sample, sequenced in a study of cytotoxic CD8 clonotypes in ibrutinib-treated CLL. The data were produced by immunoSEQ multiplex PCR, yet TCRdb's version contains in-frame clones alone and is incomplete. The repertoire consists of more than 12,000 clones, with around 64% occurring once and the leading ten covering approximately 11%. This material consisted of PBMCs, taken before ibrutinib treatment. The receptor set was obtained from a human donor with chronic lymphocytic leukemia.

The V call is TRBV28, the J call TRBJ1-3; D gene unclear. The V gene lost 7 bases and the J gene lost 0 bases, with 25 bases spanning the gap. Germline V gene sequence: CDR1 MDHEN, CDR2 SYDVKM. This CDR3 has 19 residues. The CDR3 coding sequence is TGTGCCAGCACCCCCGGGATGAGGCGCACCACAACCTCTGGAAACACCATATATTTT. This codes for CASTPGMRRTTTSGNTIYF.

The V and J genes are TRBV7-2 and TRBJ2-7, with D unresolved. In germline, CDR1 is SGHTA, CDR2 FQGNSA. V lost 6 bases to trimming and J lost 0 bases, with 6 bases between them. The CDR3 has 12 residues. The CDR3 region has the DNA TGTGCCAGCAGGGTTAGCTCCTACGAGCAGTACTTC. It encodes CASRVSSYEQYF.

The V and J genes are TRBV5-4 and TRBJ2-7; the match to TRBD1 covers 10 bases. Germline CDR1 reads SGHNT; CDR2 reads YYREEE (reference sequence). V shed 6 bases, J shed 2 bases, and the junction held 5 bases outside the gene matches. The CDR3 sequence is 14 residues long. CDR3 amino acids: CASTGTGVAYEQYF. In nucleotides, the CDR3 is TGTGCCAGCACCGGGACAGGGGTTGCCTACGAGCAGTACTTC.

The chain combines TRBV6-1 with TRBJ1-2, with 9 bases that match TRBD1. The CDR3 runs to 14 residues. CDR1 and CDR2 from the germline V gene are MNHNS and SASEGT. V was pared by 4 bases and J by 4 bases, with 4 bases of the junction left unmatched. This CDR3 reads CASSGDRASYGYTF. The CDR3, as DNA: TGTGCCAGCAGTGGGGACAGGGCGAGCTATGGCTACACCTTC.

This clone was seen once. The V and J genes are TRBV14 and TRBJ2-5; TRBD2 agrees at 8 bases. This CDR3 spans 16 amino acids. Germline V gives CDR1 SGHDN, CDR2 FVKESK. The J segment lost 1 base and the V segment lost 3 bases, leaving 7 bases of the junction unmatched. CDR3 amino acids: CASSQVNSGIQETQYF. CDR3 nucleotide sequence: TGTGCCAGCAGCCAGGTTAATAGCGGGATCCAAGAGACCCAGTACTTC. The full variable domain, rest sourced from reference TRBV14 and TRBJ2-5, is EAGVTQFPSHSVIEKGQTVTLRCDPISGHDNLYWYRRVMGKEIKFLLHFVKESKQDESGMPNNRFLAERTGGTYSTLKVQPAELEDSGVYFCASSQVNSGIQETQYFGPGTRLLVL.

This chain connects TRBV30 to TRBJ1-1; 7 nucleotides line up with TRBD1. This CDR3 has 13 residues. Trimming at V came to 4 bases and at J to 3 bases, leaving 5 bases not matched to a gene. Germline V gene lookup returns CDR1 GTSNPN and CDR2 SVGIG (reference sequence). The chain's CDR3 is CAWKRGRDTEAFF. DNA of the CDR3: TGTGCCTGGAAAAGGGGGCGGGACACTGAAGCTTTCTTT. Full variable domain (remainder filled in from reference TRBV30 and TRBJ1-1): SQTIHQWPATLVQPVGSPLSLECTVEGTSNPNLYWYRQAAGRGLQLLFYSVGIGQISSEVPQNLSASRPQDRQFILSSKKLLLSDSGFYLCAWKRGRDTEAFFGQGTRLTVV.

The chain couples TRBV19 to TRBJ2-1; the D is unclear. The CDR3 runs to 14 residues. Germline CDR1 is LNHDA and CDR2 is SQIVND (reference sequence). Trimming pared 3 bases from V and 2 bases from J, leaving 8 bases between. The CDR3 is CASSMFLTYNEQFF. CDR3 coding DNA: TGTGCCAGTAGTATGTTCCTTACCTACAATGAGCAGTTCTTC.

This clone was seen a handful of times. The rearrangement joins TRBV28 to TRBJ2-2; D not resolved. Germline V gene sequence: CDR1 MDHEN, CDR2 SYDVKM. The germline V and J ends were trimmed by 1 base and 1 base, with 7 bases remaining between them. This CDR3 is built from 15 residues. The CDR3 coding sequence is TGTGCCAGCAGTTTATATTTGGGGAACACCGGGGAGCTGTTTTTT. This sequence encodes CASSLYLGNTGELFF.

This sequence joins TRBV19 and TRBJ1-3, with 9 bases that match TRBD1. Germline trimming cut 5 bases from V and 10 bases from J; bases unmatched to any gene: 12. The V gene's germline CDR1 is LNHDA and CDR2 SQIVND (reference sequence). The CDR3 length is 15 residues. CDR3 sequence: CASSPPGQGRRTIYF. The CDR3, as DNA: TGTGCCAGTAGTCCGCCGGGACAGGGAAGAAGGACCATATATTTT.

This clone appeared a single time. The chain employs TRBV6-5 and TRBJ1-2; D is undetermined. The CDR3 runs to 14 residues. Trimming cost V 2 bases and J 4 bases, with 11 bases left between them. The germline CDR1 and CDR2 sequences are MNHEY and SVGAGI. For the CDR3, the DNA is TGTGCCAGCAGTTACCGTCCTACGACCTATGGCTACACCTTC. Its protein is CASSYRPTTYGYTF.

This clone was observed a handful of times. This rearrangement joins TRBV5-6 to TRBJ1-2; TRBD1 is a possible D gene (5 bases). CDR1 is SGHDT and CDR2 is YYEEEE in the germline V gene. The CDR3 consists of 12 residues. The ends were cut back, 6 bases at V and 7 bases at J, with 13 bases in the middle. Here the CDR3 reads CASNGRVGGYTF. CDR3 nucleotides: TGTGCCAGCAATGGCAGGGTGGGTGGCTACACCTTC.

The chain uses TRBV14 and TRBJ2-1; 7 nucleotides align to TRBD2. The trim removed 5 bases at V and 10 bases at J, leaving 14 bases unmatched. Germline CDR1 SGHDN, CDR2 FVKESK. The CDR3 loop spans 15 amino acids. CDR3 in DNA: TGTGCCAGCAGCAATACCAACTCCTTTAGCGGGGAGCAGTTCTTC. Residues: CASSNTNSFSGEQFF.

The V gene is TRBV2, the J gene TRBJ1-5; D is unresolved. This CDR3 region has 14 residues. The V gene lost 6 bases and the J gene lost 2 bases, with 11 bases spanning the gap. CDR1 and CDR2 (germline): SNHLY, FYNNEI. DNA for the CDR3: TGTGCCAGCAGACAGCGTCTGGGCAATCAGCCCCAGCATTTT. Protein: CASRQRLGNQPQHF.

The V and J genes are TRBV11-3 and TRBJ2-1, with 7 bases aligning to TRBD2. Trimming removed 3 bases from V and 6 bases from J; junction bases left unmatched: 5. CDR1 and CDR2 (germline): SGHNT, YENEEA. The CDR3 contains 14 residues. The CDR3 reads CASSFSGTTNEQFF. CDR3 DNA sequence: TGTGCCAGCAGCTTTTCCGGGACTACCAATGAGCAGTTCTTC.

This clone appeared once. The gene calls are TRBV29-1 and TRBJ2-2; 13 positions agree with TRBD2. Per germline, CDR1 SQVTM and CDR2 ANQGSEA. J was trimmed by 6 bases and V by 7 bases; bases with no gene match: 11. CDR3 length: 16 amino acids. The CDR3 DNA reads TGCAGCGCCCGGACTAGCGGGAGTGGGGGACCCGGGGAGCTGTTTTTT. Encoded protein: CSARTSGSGGPGELFF.

This sequence joins TRBV19 and TRBJ1-5; D is ambiguous. Germline lookup yields CDR1 LNHDA and CDR2 SQIVND (reference sequence). This CDR3 spans 12 amino acids. V was cut by 5 bases and J by 3 bases, with 5 bases left in between. The CDR3 region is CASSLLNQPQHF. For the CDR3, the DNA is TGTGCCAGTAGTTTGCTCAATCAGCCCCAGCATTTT. The full variable domain, in which reference TRBV19 and TRBJ1-5 provide the parts outside the CDR3, is DGGITQSPKYLFRKEGQNVTLSCEQNLNHDAMYWYRQDPGQGLRLIYYSQIVNDFQKGDIAEGYSVSREKKESFPLTVTSAQKNPTAFYLCASSLLNQPQHFGDGTRLSIL.

The V and J genes are TRBV18 and TRBJ1-3; D gene ambiguous. The CDR3 is 15 amino acids. Germline lookup yields CDR1 KGHSH and CDR2 LQKENI. The V and J ends lost 1 base and 0 bases respectively, with 7 bases between them. The chain's CDR3 is CASSPHPDSGNTIYF. The CDR3 nucleotides read TGTGCCAGCTCACCACACCCAGACTCTGGAAACACCATATATTTT.